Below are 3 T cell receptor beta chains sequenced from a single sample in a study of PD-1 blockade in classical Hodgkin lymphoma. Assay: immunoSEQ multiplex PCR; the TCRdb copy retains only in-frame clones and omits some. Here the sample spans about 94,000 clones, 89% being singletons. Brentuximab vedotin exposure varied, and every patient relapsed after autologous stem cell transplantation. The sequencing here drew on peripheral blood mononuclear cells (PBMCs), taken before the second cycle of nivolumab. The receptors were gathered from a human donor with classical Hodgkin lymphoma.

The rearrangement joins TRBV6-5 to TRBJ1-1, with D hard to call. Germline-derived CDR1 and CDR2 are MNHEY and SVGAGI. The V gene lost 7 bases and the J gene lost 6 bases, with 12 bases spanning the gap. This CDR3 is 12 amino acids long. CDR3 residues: CASTGGRAEAFF. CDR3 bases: TGTGCCAGCACCGGAGGGAGGGCTGAAGCTTTCTTT.

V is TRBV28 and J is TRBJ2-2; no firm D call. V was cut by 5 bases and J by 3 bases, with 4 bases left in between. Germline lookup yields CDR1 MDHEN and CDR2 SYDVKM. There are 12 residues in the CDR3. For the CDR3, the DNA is TGTGCCAGCAGTCCCTACACCGGGGAGCTGTTTTTT. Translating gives CASSPYTGELFF.

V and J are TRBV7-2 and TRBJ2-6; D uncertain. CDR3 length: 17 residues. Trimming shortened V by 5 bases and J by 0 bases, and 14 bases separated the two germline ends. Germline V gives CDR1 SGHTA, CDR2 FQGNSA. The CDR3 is CASSRPPVSSGANVLTF. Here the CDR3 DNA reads TGTGCCAGCAGCCGGCCCCCTGTGAGCTCTGGGGCCAACGTCCTGACTTTC.